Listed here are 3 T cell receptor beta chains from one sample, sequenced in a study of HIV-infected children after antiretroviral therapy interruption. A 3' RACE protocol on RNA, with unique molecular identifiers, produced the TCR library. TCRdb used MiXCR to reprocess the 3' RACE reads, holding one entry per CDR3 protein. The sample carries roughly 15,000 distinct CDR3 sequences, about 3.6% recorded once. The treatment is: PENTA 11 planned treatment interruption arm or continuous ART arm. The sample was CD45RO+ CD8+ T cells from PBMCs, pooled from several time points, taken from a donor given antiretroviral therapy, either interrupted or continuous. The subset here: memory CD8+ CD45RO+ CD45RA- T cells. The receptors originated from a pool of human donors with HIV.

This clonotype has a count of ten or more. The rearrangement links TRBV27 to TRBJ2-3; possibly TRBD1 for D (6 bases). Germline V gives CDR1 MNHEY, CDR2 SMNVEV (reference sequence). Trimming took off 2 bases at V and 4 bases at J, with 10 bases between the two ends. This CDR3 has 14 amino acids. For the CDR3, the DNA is TGTGCCAGCAGTTTACTCGGGACATCAGATACGCAGTATTTT. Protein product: CASSLLGTSDTQYF.

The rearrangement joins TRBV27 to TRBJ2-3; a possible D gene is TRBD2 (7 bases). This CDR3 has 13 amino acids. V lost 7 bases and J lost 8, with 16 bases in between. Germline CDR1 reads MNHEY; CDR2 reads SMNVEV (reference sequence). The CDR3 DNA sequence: TGTGCCAGCACACCGGGGGGCTGGGGTACGCAGTATTTT. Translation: CASTPGGWGTQYF.

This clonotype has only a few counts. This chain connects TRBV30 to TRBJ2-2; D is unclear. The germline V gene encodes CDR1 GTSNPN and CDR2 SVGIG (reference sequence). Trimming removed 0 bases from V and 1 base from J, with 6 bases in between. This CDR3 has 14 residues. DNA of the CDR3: TGTGCCTGGAGTGTAATTCGGAACACCGGGGAGCTGTTTTTT. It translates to CAWSVIRNTGELFF.